These 27 T cell receptor beta chains share one sample of origin, sequenced in a study of blood T cell repertoires in COVID-19. Repertoires were generated with immunoSEQ multiplex PCR, while TCRdb's copy carries only in-frame clones and drops some. The data show about 76,000 clones, with around 90% seen just once and roughly 5.8% held by the top ten. The sequenced sample was peripheral blood. These receptors were obtained from a human donor in a cohort sampled during active COVID-19.

The genes are TRBV29-1 and TRBJ2-5; perhaps TRBD2 as D (6 bases). V was clipped by 0 bases and J by 7 bases, with 24 bases between them. CDR1 is SQVTM and CDR2 is ANQGSEA in the germline V gene. The CDR3 runs 17 residues. The CDR3 DNA reads as TGCAGCGTTGAAGATATGTTAAGTGGGCGGGGTGAGGGGACCCAGTACTTC. This encodes CSVEDMLSGRGEGTQYF. Full variable domain (rest looked up from reference TRBV29-1 and TRBJ2-5): SAVISQKPSRDICQRGTSLTIQCQVDSQVTMMFWYRQQPGQSLTLIATANQGSEATYESGFVIDKFPISRPNLTFSTLTVSNMSPEDSSIYLCSVEDMLSGRGEGTQYFGPGTRLLVL.

This chain links TRBV6-5 with TRBJ2-7; D remains unclear. The germline V gene has CDR1 MNHEY and CDR2 SVGAGI. Trimming removed 4 bases from V and 8 bases from J, with 15 bases in between. CDR3 length: 13 amino acids. CDR3 protein: CASSLTGFLQQYF. As DNA, the CDR3 is TGTGCCAGCAGTTTAACCGGGTTTCTTCAGCAGTACTTC.

The rearrangement uses TRBV9 and TRBJ2-7; D might be TRBD1 (6 bases). The CDR3 consists of 15 residues. Looked up from germline, CDR1 is SGDLS and CDR2 is YYNGEE. V lost 2 bases to trimming and J lost 0 bases, with 12 bases between them. CDR3 loop: CASSVGHSSSYEQYF. The CDR3 coding sequence is TGTGCCAGCAGCGTGGGACATAGTAGCTCCTACGAGCAGTACTTC. The variable domain in full, with the rest retrieved from reference TRBV9 and TRBJ2-7, is DSGVTQTPKHLITATGQRVTLRCSPRSGDLSVYWYQQSLDQGLQFLIQYYNGEERAKGNILERFSAQQFPDLHSELNLSSLELGDSALYFCASSVGHSSSYEQYFGPGTRLTVT.

V gene TRBV6-1 combines with J gene TRBJ2-3; D ambiguous. CDR1 is MNHNS, CDR2 SASEGT, per germline. This CDR3 is built from 13 residues. Trimming left V 3 bases short and J 0 bases short, with 4 bases between. CDR3 in amino acids: CASSDISTDTQYF. The DNA of the CDR3 is TGTGCCAGCAGTGACATTAGCACAGATACGCAGTATTTT.

CDR3 sequence reads: CAIRIGEDTEAFF. The CDR3 DNA follows: TGTGCCATCAGGATAGGGGAGGACACTGAAGCTTTCTTT. The chain is built from TRBV10-3 and TRBJ1-1, with D perhaps matching TRBD1 (5 bases). V shed 6 bases and J shed 3 bases, with 11 bases lying between them. The germline V gene encodes CDR1 ENHRY and CDR2 SYGVKD. The CDR3 is made up of 13 amino acids.

This chain connects TRBV30 to TRBJ2-5; 9 nucleotides line up with TRBD2. With V trimmed by 0 bases and J by 0 bases, 5 bases remained unmatched. This CDR3 has 16 residues. Germline loops: CDR1 GTSNPN, CDR2 SVGIG (reference sequence). The CDR3 sequence is CAWSVRSGGNQETQYF. The DNA of the CDR3 is TGTGCCTGGAGTGTACGGAGCGGGGGGAACCAAGAGACCCAGTACTTC.

This clone was seen a handful of times. CDR3 region: CASSLLSGYTGELFF. The CDR3 DNA sequence: TGTGCCAGCAGTTTACTTAGCGGATACACCGGGGAGCTGTTTTTT. The chain is built from TRBV27 and TRBJ2-2; D may be TRBD2 (6 bases). V was trimmed by 2 bases and J by 3 bases, leaving 10 bases between them. Germline lookup yields CDR1 MNHEY and CDR2 SMNVEV (reference sequence). The CDR3 runs to 15 residues.

This chain links TRBV7-9 with TRBJ2-4; 8 positions agree with TRBD1. V trimming: 5 bases; J trimming: 4 bases; junction bases outside the gene matches: 7. This CDR3 is built from 15 residues. CDR1 SEHNR and CDR2 FQNEAQ come from the germline V gene (reference sequence). CDR3 sequence (DNA): TGTGCCAGCAGCCCCACCGGACAGGGAAAAAACATTCAGTACTTC. This encodes CASSPTGQGKNIQYF. The whole variable domain, remainder taken from reference TRBV7-9 and TRBJ2-4, is DTGVSQNPRHKITKRGQNVTFRCDPISEHNRLYWYRQTLGQGPEFLTYFQNEAQLEKSRLLSDRFSAERPKGSFSTLEIQRTEQGDSAMYLCASSPTGQGKNIQYFGAGTRLSVL.

The chain joins TRBV6-1 to TRBJ1-2, with D uncertain. The V end was cut by 3 bases, the J end by 0 bases, with 11 bases between. Germline V CDR1 and CDR2: MNHNS, SASEGT. CDR3 length: 15 residues. CDR3: CASSESGLANYGYTF. Here the CDR3 DNA reads TGTGCCAGCAGTGAGAGTGGTTTAGCTAACTATGGCTACACCTTC.

The chain couples TRBV5-1 to TRBJ2-1; TRBD1 matches 7 bases. The CDR3 is made up of 15 amino acids. Germline CDR1 SGHRS, CDR2 YFSETQ. J lost 8 bases, V lost 0 bases, and 8 bases had no gene match. CDR3 residues: CASSLVASGGDEQFF. DNA for the CDR3: TGCGCCAGCAGCTTGGTTGCCTCAGGGGGTGATGAGCAGTTCTTC.

The chain uses TRBV4-1 and TRBJ1-2; TRBD1 matches 10 bases. The V gene's germline CDR1 is MGHRA and CDR2 YSYEKL. The ends lost 4 bases at V and 7 bases at J; junction bases unmatched: 9. This CDR3 spans 15 amino acids. The CDR3 region is CASSPPGQGLGGYTF. As DNA, the CDR3 is TGCGCCAGCAGCCCCCCGGGACAGGGGCTAGGTGGCTACACCTTC.

Written as DNA, the CDR3 is TGTGCCAGCAGTTACTATGACGGGGGTGGGGAAAAACTGTTTTTT. Translated: CASSYYDGGGEKLFF. The chain uses TRBV6-6 and TRBJ1-4; D is perhaps TRBD1 (5 bases). V was cut by 1 base and J by 8 bases, with 14 bases left in between. This CDR3 has 15 amino acids. Germline V lookup: CDR1 MNHNY, CDR2 SVGAGI (reference sequence).

The chain couples TRBV5-1 to TRBJ2-5, with 8 bases fitting TRBD2. This CDR3 is 18 amino acids long. Germline V CDR1 and CDR2: SGHRS, YFSETQ. V shed 6 bases, J shed 1 base, and the junction held 17 bases outside the gene matches. DNA of the CDR3: TGCGCCAGCACCAACGCCCCCACGCGGCGGGGGGCCCAAGAGACCCAGTACTTC. Protein product: CASTNAPTRRGAQETQYF.

The V call is TRBV19, the J call TRBJ1-5; D ambiguous. V shed 3 bases and J shed 6 bases, with 9 bases lying between them. Germline CDR1 LNHDA, CDR2 SQIVND (reference sequence). The CDR3 totals 13 residues. The CDR3 DNA is TGTGCCAGTAGTATCCGGGAGAGTCAGCCCCAGCATTTT. Protein product: CASSIRESQPQHF.

This clone was observed a handful of times. The J gene is TRBJ2-3, the V gene TRBV7-6, with D tentatively TRBD2 (5 bases). V was trimmed by 5 bases and J by 3 bases, leaving 15 bases between them. The CDR3 extends over 15 amino acids. The germline gives CDR1 SGHVS, CDR2 FNYEAQ. The CDR3 sequence: CASSPPGVLTDTQYF. The DNA of the CDR3 is TGTGCCAGCAGCCCCCCCGGGGTACTAACAGATACGCAGTATTTT. Drawing the rest from reference TRBV7-6 and TRBJ2-3, the complete variable domain is GAGVSQSPRYKVTKRGQDVALRCDPISGHVSLYWYRQALGQGPEFLTYFNYEAQQDKSGLPNDRFSAERPEGSISTLTIQRTEQRDSAMYRCASSPPGVLTDTQYFGPGTRLTVL.

The chain combines TRBV6-6 with TRBJ2-2, with 8 bases aligning to TRBD1. The CDR3 totals 13 residues. The germline V gene has CDR1 MNHNY and CDR2 SVGAGI (reference sequence). V gave up 8 bases and J gave up 6 bases; unmatched junction bases: 5. CDR3 amino acids: CASRTGFAGELFF. The CDR3 DNA reads TGTGCCAGCCGGACAGGGTTTGCCGGGGAGCTGTTTTTT.

Regarding this clone: Other DNA variants within this sample encode the same CDR3. The V and J genes are TRBV5-1 and TRBJ2-5, with TRBD2 identical over 10 bases. CDR3 length: 15 residues. Germline V CDR1 and CDR2: SGHRS, YFSETQ. The V segment lost 4 bases and the J segment 1 base; nucleotides outside the gene matches: 4. The CDR3 DNA is TGCGCCAGCAGCAGTGTAGCGGGGGGCCAAGAGACCCAGTACTTC. Its translation is CASSSVAGGQETQYF.

This chain links TRBV4-2 with TRBJ1-2, with D possibly being TRBD1 (5 bases). Trimming removed 6 bases at V and 4 bases at J, with 18 bases between. This CDR3 region has 15 residues. Germline values: CDR1 LGHNA, CDR2 YNFKEQ. CDR3 DNA sequence: TGTGCCAGCAGGAAGGAAGGAACAGGATCCTATGGCTACACCTTC. Translating gives CASRKEGTGSYGYTF.

The chain links TRBV6-6 to TRBJ2-7; 8 bases are a match to TRBD1. There are 13 residues in the CDR3. From germline, CDR1 is MNHNY and CDR2 SVGAGI (reference sequence). Unmatched junction bases numbered 4, after V lost 6 bases and J lost 3 bases. The CDR3 DNA reads as TGTGCCAGCAGAGGACAGGGCGGCTACGAGCAGTACTTC. Translation gives CASRGQGGYEQYF.

This chain joins TRBV5-4 and TRBJ2-2, with TRBD2 matching over 8 bases. From germline, CDR1 is SGHNT and CDR2 YYREEE (reference sequence). CDR3 length: 16 residues. J gave up 2 bases and V 0 bases, and 3 bases lay outside the gene matches. As DNA, the CDR3 is TGTGCCAGCAGCTTGGGAACTAGCGGAAACACCGGGGAGCTGTTTTTT. Its translation: CASSLGTSGNTGELFF.

The V and J genes are TRBV4-2 and TRBJ2-1, with D tentatively TRBD2 (6 bases). V shed 4 bases and J shed 4 bases, with 14 bases lying between them. The CDR3 totals 15 residues. The V gene's germline CDR1 is LGHNA and CDR2 YNFKEQ. CDR3 in DNA: TGTGCCAGCAGCCGAGCGGGCACTGGATACAATGAGCAGTTCTTC. Translated, it gives CASSRAGTGYNEQFF.

The J gene is TRBJ2-1, the V gene TRBV12-3 or TRBV12-4; D not certain. The CDR3 extends over 12 amino acids. V shed 3 bases and J shed 15 bases, with 15 bases lying between them. The CDR3 coding sequence is TGTGCCAGCAGTTTTGGGCAGGCCAGCCGGTTCTTC. Translated, it gives CASSFGQASRFF.

This clone was seen once. This chain links TRBV5-6 with TRBJ1-1; D might be TRBD1 (5 bases). The CDR3 has 15 residues. From germline, CDR1 is SGHDT and CDR2 YYEEEE. Between the trimmed V and J ends, which lost 3 bases and 3 bases, there was a span of 15 bases. The CDR3 sequence: CASSWGPDLHTEAFF. Written as DNA, the CDR3 is TGTGCCAGCAGCTGGGGCCCCGACCTACACACTGAAGCTTTCTTT.

This clone was picked up one time. CDR3 protein: CASSPGGQDEQYF. The CDR3 DNA follows: TGTGCCAGCAGCCCAGGGGGGCAGGACGAGCAGTACTTC. The chain links TRBV5-4 to TRBJ2-7, with D possibly being TRBD1 (7 bases). V lost 4 bases to trimming and J lost 5 bases, with 13 bases between them. Germline-derived CDR1 and CDR2 are SGHNT and YYREEE (reference sequence). The CDR3 totals 13 residues.

The chain couples TRBV10-1 to TRBJ1-6, with TRBD1 identical over 12 bases. Unmatched junction bases numbered 19, after V lost 7 bases and J lost 0 bases. Germline assignment: CDR1 WNHNN and CDR2 SYGVQD (reference sequence). CDR3 size: 22 residues. The CDR3 loop reads CASILGQGAPAQHSSYNSPLHF. The DNA for the CDR3 is TGCGCCAGCATTCTGGGACAGGGGGCACCTGCCCAACACAGCTCCTATAATTCACCCCTCCACTTT.

V is TRBV30 and J is TRBJ2-2; 13 bases line up with TRBD2. The CDR3 has 16 amino acids. With V trimmed by 3 bases and J by 4 bases, 5 bases remained unmatched. The germline CDR1 and CDR2 sequences are GTSNPN and SVGIG (reference sequence). CDR3 sequence: CAWSGLAGALTGELFF. The CDR3 DNA reads as TGTGCCTGGAGCGGACTAGCGGGGGCTCTCACCGGGGAGCTGTTTTTT.

This chain joins TRBV21-1 and TRBJ1-4; TRBD1, the table's D call, was not compared with the DNA. TRBV21-1 is a pseudogene. CDR3 length: 16 amino acids. The CDR3 here is CARPGGRGPWTEKLFF. The CDR3 DNA follows: TGTGCCAGGCCAGGCGGCAGGGGCCCATGGACTGAAAAACTGTTTTTT.